Listed here are 22 T cell receptor beta chains from one sample, sequenced in a study of blood T cell repertoires in COVID-19. Profiling relied on immunoSEQ multiplex PCR, and the TCRdb table lists in-frame clones only, not all of them. The data show 150,000 to 200,000 clones, roughly 89% seen once. The sequenced sample consisted of peripheral blood. The origin of the receptors is a human donor in a cohort sampled during active COVID-19.

This clone came up once. J is TRBJ2-3 and V is TRBV3-1 (or the pseudogene TRBV3-2); D is perhaps TRBD2 (5 bases). The CDR3 runs 14 residues. Trimming took 1 base from V and 4 from J, leaving 9 bases between them. CDR1 and CDR2 from the germline V gene are LGHDT and YNNKEL (reference sequence). The CDR3 region has the DNA TGTGCCAGCAGCCAAGGCTACGGGGCAGATACGCAGTATTTT. Its translation is CASSQGYGADTQYF.

The chain has TRBV28 and TRBJ1-6; D is uncertain. The germline V gene has CDR1 MDHEN and CDR2 SYDVKM. Trimming removed 3 bases from V and 9 bases from J, with 15 bases in between. The CDR3 length is 15 residues. In DNA form, the CDR3 reads TGTGCCAGCAGTTTTTCCGTAACCCGGGGTTCACCCCTCCACTTT. It yields the protein CASSFSVTRGSPLHF.

This chain uses TRBV5-4 with TRBJ1-6; D may be TRBD1 (6 bases). CDR3 length equals 15 residues. Per germline, CDR1 SGHNT and CDR2 YYREEE (reference sequence). Trimming cost V 0 bases and J 10 bases, with 14 bases left between them. CDR3 nucleotide sequence: TGTGCCAGCAGCTTGGGGGGGCAGGGAAGCTCACCCCTCCACTTT. It translates to CASSLGGQGSSPLHF.

This clone has only one observation. The chain carries TRBV5-1 and TRBJ1-1, with D possibly matching TRBD1 (5 bases). V lost 3 bases and J lost 1, with 10 bases in between. The CDR3 is 14 amino acids. The V gene's germline CDR1 is SGHRS and CDR2 YFSETQ. As DNA, the CDR3 is TGCGCCAGCAGCTACCCCGACAGGAACACTGAAGCTTTCTTT. This codes for CASSYPDRNTEAFF.

The sample holds one count of this clone. V and J are TRBV10-3 and TRBJ2-5; 13 bases align to TRBD2. The germline CDR1 and CDR2 sequences are ENHRY and SYGVKD. The CDR3 extends over 18 amino acids. V lost 0 bases and J lost 1; bases outside the gene matches: 5. The CDR3 sequence is CAISESWTSGGLQETQYF. The CDR3, as DNA: TGTGCCATCAGTGAGTCGTGGACTAGCGGGGGTCTCCAAGAGACCCAGTACTTC.

The J gene is TRBJ2-1, the V gene TRBV27; 8 positions agree with TRBD1. V was pared by 8 bases and J by 6 bases, with 9 bases of the junction left unmatched. Germline V lookup: CDR1 MNHEY, CDR2 SMNVEV (reference sequence). The CDR3 is made up of 14 amino acids. The CDR3 nucleotides read TGTGCCAGCGCTGGTCAGGGGGCGAGCAATGAGCAGTTCTTC. Its translation is CASAGQGASNEQFF.

The chain has TRBV10-3 and TRBJ1-1; a weak D match, TRBD1 (6 bases). Germline CDR1 reads ENHRY; CDR2 reads SYGVKD. There are 16 residues in the CDR3. V was clipped by 10 bases and J by 4 bases, with 25 bases between them. CDR3 in amino acids: CATKTQQGFGVTEAFF. In DNA, the CDR3 is TGTGCCACGAAGACACAACAGGGTTTTGGGGTCACTGAAGCTTTCTTT.

The gene calls are TRBV19 and TRBJ2-7, with TRBD1 matching 7 bases. The CDR3 consists of 13 residues. The germline CDR1 and CDR2 sequences are LNHDA and SQIVND (reference sequence). Trimming at V came to 5 bases and at J to 5 bases, leaving 6 bases not matched to a gene. CDR3 protein: CASSSTGINEQYF. In DNA form, the CDR3 reads TGTGCCAGTAGTTCGACAGGGATTAACGAGCAGTACTTC.

The V and J genes are TRBV13 and TRBJ2-7, with 13 bases identical to TRBD2. Losses at the gene ends were 4 bases for V and 2 bases for J; bases not matched to a gene: 11. The germline V gene encodes CDR1 PRHDT and CDR2 FYEKMQ (reference sequence). There are 18 residues in the CDR3. In nucleotides, the CDR3 is TGTGCCAGCAGCTCGGGACTAGCGGGATATGGCCCAGCCTACGAGCAGTACTTC. Protein: CASSSGLAGYGPAYEQYF.

In this sample, this clone turned up once. The rearrangement uses TRBV11-2 and TRBJ2-1; 7 positions match TRBD2. The V gene's germline CDR1 is SGHAT and CDR2 FQNNGV. This CDR3 comprises 12 residues. V shed 1 base, J shed 9 bases, and the junction held 0 bases outside the gene matches. In nucleotides, the CDR3 is TGTGCCAGCAGCTTAGCGGGGGGTGAGCAGTTCTTC. Its translation: CASSLAGGEQFF.

J is TRBJ2-7 and V is TRBV7-6, with D perhaps matching TRBD2 (5 bases). The CDR3 consists of 17 residues. CDR1 and CDR2 (germline): SGHVS, FNYEAQ. The germline V and J ends were trimmed by 4 bases and 1 base, with 20 bases remaining between them. In nucleotides, the CDR3 is TGTGCCAGCAGCTATAGGGCTGGAGGTTCTCTTTCCTACGAGCAGTACTTC. Its translation: CASSYRAGGSLSYEQYF.

The chain couples TRBV4-1 to TRBJ1-5; 10 bases agree with TRBD1. V dropped 9 bases and J dropped 0; count of bases not matched to a gene: 17. The CDR3 totals 19 residues. Germline loops: CDR1 MGHRA, CDR2 YSYEKL. The chain's CDR3 is CARGAVVDRGEFSNQPQHF. In DNA form, the CDR3 reads TGCGCCAGGGGTGCTGTAGTGGACAGGGGGGAGTTTAGCAATCAGCCCCAGCATTTT.

The chain links TRBV27 to TRBJ2-3, with 7 nucleotides matching TRBD1. This CDR3 has 20 amino acids. Germline assignment: CDR1 MNHEY and CDR2 SMNVEV (reference sequence). V was pared by 4 bases and J by 0 bases, with 19 bases of the junction left unmatched. DNA for the CDR3: TGTGCCAGCAGTTCTATGCACGTATACGGACACAGGGGAAGCACAGATACGCAGTATTTT. Its translation is CASSSMHVYGHRGSTDTQYF.

The rearrangement joins TRBV6-2 or TRBV6-3 to TRBJ2-5, with TRBD2 matching over 8 bases. V lost 5 bases, J lost 1 base, and 3 bases stayed unmatched. The CDR3 contains 14 residues. Per germline, CDR1 MNHEY and CDR2 SVGEGT. CDR3 residues: CASSTGLAQETQYF. In DNA form, the CDR3 reads TGTGCCAGCAGTACTGGACTAGCCCAAGAGACCCAGTACTTC.

J is TRBJ2-5 and V is TRBV20-1; 8 bases are a match to TRBD2. With V trimmed by 3 bases and J by 0 bases, 6 bases remained unmatched. The germline V gene has CDR1 DFQATT and CDR2 SNEGSKA (reference sequence). The CDR3 spans 15 residues. DNA of the CDR3: TGCAGTGCTAGTTCCGCGGGAGGCCACCAAGAGACCCAGTACTTC. Translating gives CSASSAGGHQETQYF.

This chain joins TRBV30 and TRBJ1-2; 8 bases line up with TRBD1. The CDR3 runs 15 residues. J lost 1 base, V lost 3 bases, and 7 bases had no gene match. The germline V gene encodes CDR1 GTSNPN and CDR2 SVGIG (reference sequence). The CDR3 loop reads CAWRRQGRGNYGYTF. In DNA form, the CDR3 reads TGTGCCTGGAGAAGACAGGGGAGGGGTAACTATGGCTACACCTTC.

The V call is TRBV6-2 or TRBV6-3, the J call TRBJ2-3; no definite D call. The CDR3 consists of 11 residues. The ends were cut back, 4 bases at V and 5 bases at J, with 4 bases in the middle. Per the germline V gene, CDR1 is MNHEY and CDR2 is SVGEGT. This CDR3 is CASSSRDTQYF. CDR3 bases: TGTGCCAGCAGTTCGAGAGATACGCAGTATTTT.

V usage is TRBV27 and J usage is TRBJ1-2; tentatively, D is TRBD1 (5 bases). Looked up from germline, CDR1 is MNHEY and CDR2 is SMNVEV (reference sequence). Trimming removed 7 bases from V and 5 bases from J, with 14 bases in between. CDR3 length: 13 amino acids. This CDR3 is CASMGGGKYGYTF. The CDR3 DNA sequence: TGTGCCAGCATGGGTGGGGGGAAATATGGCTACACCTTC.

The V and J genes are TRBV15 and TRBJ1-5; 7 positions agree with TRBD1. The CDR3 totals 12 residues. Germline values: CDR1 LNHNV, CDR2 YYDKDF (reference sequence). V lost 6 bases and J lost 15; bases outside the gene matches: 11. CDR3 protein: CATRKLRGMGHF. The DNA for the CDR3 is TGTGCCACCAGAAAACTCAGGGGGATGGGGCATTTT.

The table lists this clone with a count of one. This chain uses TRBV19 with TRBJ2-7; D possibly corresponds to TRBD2 (6 bases). Trimming pared 4 bases from V and 7 bases from J, leaving 11 bases between. This CDR3 spans 12 amino acids. Germline loops: CDR1 LNHDA, CDR2 SQIVND (reference sequence). The CDR3 here is CASSTPGLEQYF. Here the CDR3 DNA reads TGTGCCAGTAGTACCCCGGGACTGGAGCAGTACTTC.

The chain combines TRBV5-1 with TRBJ2-7; 11 nucleotides match TRBD1. The CDR3 is 13 residues long. The V gene's germline CDR1 is SGHRS and CDR2 YFSETQ. The V segment lost 4 bases and the J segment 8 bases; nucleotides outside the gene matches: 5. The CDR3 protein is CASSQDRGQQQYF. DNA for the CDR3: TGCGCCAGCAGCCAGGACAGGGGGCAACAGCAGTACTTC.

The chain uses TRBV5-3 and TRBJ2-7; maybe TRBD2 (6 bases). TRBV5-3 is an ORF; its function is uncertain. V lost 6 bases and J 5 bases, leaving 15 bases between the germline ends. The CDR3 loop spans 13 amino acids. The CDR3, as DNA: TGTGCCAGAACCTCGGGGGAGCAGAACGAGCAGTACTTC. Translating it yields CARTSGEQNEQYF.